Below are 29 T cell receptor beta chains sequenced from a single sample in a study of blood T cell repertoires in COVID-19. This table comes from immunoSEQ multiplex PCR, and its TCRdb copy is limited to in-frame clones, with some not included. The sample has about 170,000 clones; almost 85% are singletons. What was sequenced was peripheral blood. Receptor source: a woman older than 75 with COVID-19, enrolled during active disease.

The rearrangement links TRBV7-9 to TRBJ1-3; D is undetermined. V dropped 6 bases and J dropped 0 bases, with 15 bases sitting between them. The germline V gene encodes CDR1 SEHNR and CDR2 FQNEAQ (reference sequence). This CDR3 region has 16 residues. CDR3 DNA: TGTGCCAGCAGATACGGAGCATTCCTCTCTGGAAACACCATATATTTT. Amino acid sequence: CASRYGAFLSGNTIYF.

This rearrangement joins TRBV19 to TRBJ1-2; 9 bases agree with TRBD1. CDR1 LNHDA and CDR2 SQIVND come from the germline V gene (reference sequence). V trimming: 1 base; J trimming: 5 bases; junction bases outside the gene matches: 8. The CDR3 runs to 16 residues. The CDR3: CASSIGGQGIAYGYTF. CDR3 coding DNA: TGTGCCAGTAGTATAGGGGGACAGGGAATTGCATATGGCTACACCTTC.

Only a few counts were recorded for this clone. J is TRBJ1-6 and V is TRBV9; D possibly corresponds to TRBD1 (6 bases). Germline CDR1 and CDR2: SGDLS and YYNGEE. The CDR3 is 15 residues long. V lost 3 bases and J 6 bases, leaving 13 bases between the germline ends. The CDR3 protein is CASSEGVSGNSPLHF. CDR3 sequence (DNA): TGTGCCAGCAGCGAGGGGGTATCGGGTAATTCACCCCTCCACTTT.

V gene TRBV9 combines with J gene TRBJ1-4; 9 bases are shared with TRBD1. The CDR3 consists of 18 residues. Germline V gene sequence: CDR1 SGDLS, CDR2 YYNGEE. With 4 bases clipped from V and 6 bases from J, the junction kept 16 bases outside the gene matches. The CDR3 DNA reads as TGTGCCAGCAGCCCCAGCCCCCAAACCGGGACAGGGTATGAAAAACTGTTTTTT. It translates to CASSPSPQTGTGYEKLFF. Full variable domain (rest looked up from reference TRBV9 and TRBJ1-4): DSGVTQTPKHLITATGQRVTLRCSPRSGDLSVYWYQQSLDQGLQFLIQYYNGEERAKGNILERFSAQQFPDLHSELNLSSLELGDSALYFCASSPSPQTGTGYEKLFFGSGTQLSVL.

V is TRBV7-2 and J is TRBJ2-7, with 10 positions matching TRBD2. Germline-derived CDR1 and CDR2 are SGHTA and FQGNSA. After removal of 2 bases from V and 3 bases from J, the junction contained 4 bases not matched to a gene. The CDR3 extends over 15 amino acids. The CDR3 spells CASSLRASGSYEQYF. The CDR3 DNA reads TGTGCCAGCAGCTTAAGGGCTAGCGGGAGCTACGAGCAGTACTTC.

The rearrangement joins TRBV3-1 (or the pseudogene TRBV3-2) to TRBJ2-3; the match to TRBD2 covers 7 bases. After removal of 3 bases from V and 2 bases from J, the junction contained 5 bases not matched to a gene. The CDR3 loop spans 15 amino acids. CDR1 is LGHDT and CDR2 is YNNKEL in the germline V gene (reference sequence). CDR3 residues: CASSHQSGATDTQYF. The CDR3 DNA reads TGTGCCAGCAGCCATCAGAGCGGGGCCACAGATACGCAGTATTTT.

CDR3 residues: CASSLISSSYNEQFF. For the CDR3, the DNA is TGCGCCAGCAGCTTGATATCGAGCTCCTACAATGAGCAGTTCTTC. The gene calls are TRBV5-1 and TRBJ2-1, with unresolved D. Looked up from germline, CDR1 is SGHRS and CDR2 is YFSETQ. The CDR3 covers 15 residues. V lost 1 base, J lost 0 bases, and 8 bases lay in between.

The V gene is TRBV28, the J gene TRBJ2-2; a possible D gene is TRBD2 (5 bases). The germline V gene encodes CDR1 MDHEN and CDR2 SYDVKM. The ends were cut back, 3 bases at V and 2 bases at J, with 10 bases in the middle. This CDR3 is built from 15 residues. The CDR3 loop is CASSFPGINTGELFF. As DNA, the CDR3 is TGTGCCAGCAGTTTTCCCGGGATTAACACCGGGGAGCTGTTTTTT.

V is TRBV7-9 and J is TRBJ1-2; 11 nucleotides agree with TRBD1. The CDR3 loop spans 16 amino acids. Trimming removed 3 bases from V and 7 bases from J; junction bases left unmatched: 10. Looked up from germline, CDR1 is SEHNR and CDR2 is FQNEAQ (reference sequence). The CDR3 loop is CASSFGQGAAPGGYTF. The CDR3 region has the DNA TGTGCCAGCAGCTTCGGACAGGGGGCGGCCCCGGGTGGCTACACCTTC.

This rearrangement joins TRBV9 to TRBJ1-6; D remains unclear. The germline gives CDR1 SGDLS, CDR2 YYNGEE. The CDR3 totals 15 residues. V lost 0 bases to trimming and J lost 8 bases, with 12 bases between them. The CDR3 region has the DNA TGTGCCAGCAGCGTAGATGGCCCCGGGGATTCACCCCTCCACTTT. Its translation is CASSVDGPGDSPLHF.

The CDR3 protein is CASSAEAGGLTGELFF. The CDR3 nucleotides are TGTGCCAGCAGCGCGGAGGCGGGAGGGCTCACCGGGGAGCTGTTTTTT. This chain connects TRBV5-5 to TRBJ2-2; 9 bases match TRBD2. The V gene's germline CDR1 is SGHKS and CDR2 YYEKEE (reference sequence). V was clipped by 4 bases and J by 4 bases; unmatched bases: 8. The CDR3 consists of 16 residues.

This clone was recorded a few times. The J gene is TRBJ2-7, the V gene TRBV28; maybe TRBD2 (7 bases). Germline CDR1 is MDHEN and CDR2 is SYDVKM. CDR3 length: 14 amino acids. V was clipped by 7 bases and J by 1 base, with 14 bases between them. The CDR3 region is CASIKGGESYEQYF. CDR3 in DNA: TGTGCCAGCATCAAAGGGGGGGAGTCCTACGAGCAGTACTTC.

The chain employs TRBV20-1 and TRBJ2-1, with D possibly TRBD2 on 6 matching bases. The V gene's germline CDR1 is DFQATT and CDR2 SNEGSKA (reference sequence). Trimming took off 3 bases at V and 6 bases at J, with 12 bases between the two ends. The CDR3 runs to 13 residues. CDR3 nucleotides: TGCAGTGCTAGTTTTGCGGGGCGCAATGAGCAGTTCTTC. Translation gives CSASFAGRNEQFF.

The CDR3 sequence is CASSFEDTTYNEQFF. The CDR3 DNA reads as TGCGCCAGCAGCTTTGAGGATACGACCTACAATGAGCAGTTCTTC. The rearrangement uses TRBV5-1 and TRBJ2-1; D is uncertain. Trimming pared 2 bases from V and 2 bases from J, leaving 11 bases between. The germline gives CDR1 SGHRS, CDR2 YFSETQ. There are 15 residues in the CDR3.

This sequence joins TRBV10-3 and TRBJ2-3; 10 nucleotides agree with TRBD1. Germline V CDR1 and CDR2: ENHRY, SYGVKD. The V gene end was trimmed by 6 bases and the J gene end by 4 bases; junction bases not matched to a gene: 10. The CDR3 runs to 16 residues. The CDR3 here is CAIRDPGTGAADTQYF. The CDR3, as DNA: TGTGCCATCAGAGACCCCGGGACAGGGGCCGCAGATACGCAGTATTTT.

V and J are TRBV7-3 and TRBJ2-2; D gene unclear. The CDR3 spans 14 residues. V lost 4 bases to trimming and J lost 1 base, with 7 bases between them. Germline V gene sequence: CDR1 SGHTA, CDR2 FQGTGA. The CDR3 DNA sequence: TGTGCCAGCAGCTCCCCGGGGAACACCGGGGAGCTGTTTTTT. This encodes CASSSPGNTGELFF.

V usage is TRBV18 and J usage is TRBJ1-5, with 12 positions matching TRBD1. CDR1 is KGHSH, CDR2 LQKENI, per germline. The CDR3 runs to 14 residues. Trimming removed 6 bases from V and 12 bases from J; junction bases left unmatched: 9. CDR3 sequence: CASSRAGTGGDQHF. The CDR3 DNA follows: TGTGCCAGCTCGCGCGCAGGGACAGGGGGCGACCAGCATTTT.

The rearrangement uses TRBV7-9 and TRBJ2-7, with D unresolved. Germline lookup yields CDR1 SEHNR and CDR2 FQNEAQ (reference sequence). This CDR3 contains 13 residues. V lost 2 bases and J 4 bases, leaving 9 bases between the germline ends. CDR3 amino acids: CASSLRHGYEQYF. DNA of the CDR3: TGTGCCAGCAGCTTACGTCACGGGTACGAGCAGTACTTC.

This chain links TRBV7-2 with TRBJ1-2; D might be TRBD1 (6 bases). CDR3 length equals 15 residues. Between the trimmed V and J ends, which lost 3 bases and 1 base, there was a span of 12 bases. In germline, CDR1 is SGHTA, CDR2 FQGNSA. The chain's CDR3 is CASSFFQGLNYGYTF. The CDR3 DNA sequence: TGTGCCAGCAGCTTCTTCCAGGGGCTTAACTATGGCTACACCTTC.

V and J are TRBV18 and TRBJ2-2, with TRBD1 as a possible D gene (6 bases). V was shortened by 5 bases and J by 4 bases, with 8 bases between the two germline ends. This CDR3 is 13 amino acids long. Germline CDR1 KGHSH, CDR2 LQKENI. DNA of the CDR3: TGTGCCAGCTCAGAGACAGGCACCGGGGAGCTGTTTTTT. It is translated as CASSETGTGELFF.

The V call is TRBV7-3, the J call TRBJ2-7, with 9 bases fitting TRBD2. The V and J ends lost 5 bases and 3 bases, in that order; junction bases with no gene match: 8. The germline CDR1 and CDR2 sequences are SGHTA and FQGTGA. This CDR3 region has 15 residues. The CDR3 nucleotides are TGTGCCAGCAGCCCCTTTAGCGGGAGCTTCTACGAGCAGTACTTC. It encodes CASSPFSGSFYEQYF.

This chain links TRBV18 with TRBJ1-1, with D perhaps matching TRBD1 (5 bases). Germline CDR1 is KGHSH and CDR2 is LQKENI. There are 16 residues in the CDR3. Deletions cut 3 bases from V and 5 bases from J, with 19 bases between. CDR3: CASSPSAGPGRTEAFF. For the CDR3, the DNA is TGTGCCAGCTCACCCTCCGCCGGGCCAGGGAGGACTGAAGCTTTCTTT. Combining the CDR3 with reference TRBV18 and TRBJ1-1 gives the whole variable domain NAGVMQNPRHLVRRRGQEARLRCSPMKGHSHVYWYRQLPEEGLKFMVYLQKENIIDESGMPKERFSAEFPKEGPSILRIQQVVRGDSAAYFCASSPSAGPGRTEAFFGQGTRLTVV.

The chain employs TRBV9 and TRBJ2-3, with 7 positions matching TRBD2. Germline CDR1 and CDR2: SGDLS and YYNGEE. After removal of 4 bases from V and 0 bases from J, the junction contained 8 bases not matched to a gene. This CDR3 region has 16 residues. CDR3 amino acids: CASSFQAGPSTDTQYF. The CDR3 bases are TGTGCCAGCAGCTTCCAAGCGGGACCGAGCACAGATACGCAGTATTTT.

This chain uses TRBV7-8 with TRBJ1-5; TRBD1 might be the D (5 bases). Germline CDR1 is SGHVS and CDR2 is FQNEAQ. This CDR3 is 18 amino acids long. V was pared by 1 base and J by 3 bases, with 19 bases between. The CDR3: CASSLGAGGWGYNQPQHF. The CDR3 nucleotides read TGTGCCAGCAGCTTAGGGGCTGGAGGGTGGGGGTACAATCAGCCCCAGCATTTT.

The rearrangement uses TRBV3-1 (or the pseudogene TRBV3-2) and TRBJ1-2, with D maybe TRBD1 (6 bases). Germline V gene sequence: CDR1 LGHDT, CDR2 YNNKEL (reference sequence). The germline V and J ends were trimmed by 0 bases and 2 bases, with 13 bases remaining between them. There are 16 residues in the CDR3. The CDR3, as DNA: TGTGCCAGCAGCCAAGATCTCGGGACAACCAACTATGGCTACACCTTC. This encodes CASSQDLGTTNYGYTF.

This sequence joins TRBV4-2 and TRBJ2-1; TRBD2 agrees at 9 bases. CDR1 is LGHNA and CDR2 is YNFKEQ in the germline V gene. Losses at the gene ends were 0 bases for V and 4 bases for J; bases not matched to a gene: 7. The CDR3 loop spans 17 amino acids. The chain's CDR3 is CASSQESLAGIYNEQFF. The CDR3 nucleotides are TGTGCCAGCAGCCAAGAGTCACTAGCGGGCATTTACAATGAGCAGTTCTTC.

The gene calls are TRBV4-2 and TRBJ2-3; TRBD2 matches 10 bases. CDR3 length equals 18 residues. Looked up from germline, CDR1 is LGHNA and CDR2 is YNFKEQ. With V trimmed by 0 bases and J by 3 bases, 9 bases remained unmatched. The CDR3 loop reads CASSQDLGLARRTDTQYF. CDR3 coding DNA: TGTGCCAGCAGCCAAGATCTGGGACTAGCGAGGAGGACAGATACGCAGTATTTT.

In DNA form, the CDR3 reads TGTGCCAGCAGCTTAGCCGTGGCTAGCGGCAGTCAAGAGACCCAGTACTTC. It specifies CASSLAVASGSQETQYF. The chain recombines TRBV7-9 with TRBJ2-5; TRBD2 aligns across 7 bases. The CDR3 loop spans 17 amino acids. CDR1 is SEHNR, CDR2 FQNEAQ, per germline (reference sequence). The trim removed 0 bases at V and 2 bases at J, leaving 9 bases unmatched.

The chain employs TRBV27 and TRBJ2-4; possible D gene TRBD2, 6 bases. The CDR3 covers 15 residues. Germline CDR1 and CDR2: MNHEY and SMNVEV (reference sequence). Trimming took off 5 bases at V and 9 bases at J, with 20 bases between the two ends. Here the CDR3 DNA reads TGTGCCAGCAGTCACAAAGCGGGTGGGATGGGCATTCAGTACTTC. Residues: CASSHKAGGMGIQYF.